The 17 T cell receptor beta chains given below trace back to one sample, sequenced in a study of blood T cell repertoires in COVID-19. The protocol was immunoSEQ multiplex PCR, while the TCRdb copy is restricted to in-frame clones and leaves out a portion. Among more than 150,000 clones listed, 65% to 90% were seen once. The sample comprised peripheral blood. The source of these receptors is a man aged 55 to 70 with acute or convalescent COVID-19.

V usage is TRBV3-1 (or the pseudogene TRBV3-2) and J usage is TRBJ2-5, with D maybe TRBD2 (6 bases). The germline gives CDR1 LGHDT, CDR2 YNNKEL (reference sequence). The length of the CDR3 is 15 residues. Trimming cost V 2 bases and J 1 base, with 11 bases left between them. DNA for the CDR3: TGTGCCAGCAGCCAACCCTCCGGGGGCCAAGAGACCCAGTACTTC. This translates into CASSQPSGGQETQYF.

CDR3 in amino acids: CASSPYRANYGYTF. The CDR3 DNA sequence: TGTGCCAGCAGTCCCTACAGAGCTAACTATGGCTACACCTTC. The chain is built from TRBV28 and TRBJ1-2; D gene uncertain. There are 14 residues in the CDR3. Germline-derived CDR1 and CDR2 are MDHEN and SYDVKM. Between the trimmed V and J ends, which lost 5 bases and 0 bases, there was a span of 10 bases.

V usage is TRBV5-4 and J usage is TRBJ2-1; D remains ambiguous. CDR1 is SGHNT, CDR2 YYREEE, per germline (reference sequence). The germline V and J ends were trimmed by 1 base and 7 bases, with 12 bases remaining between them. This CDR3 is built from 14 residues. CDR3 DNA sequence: TGTGCCAGCAGCTTGTATAGTTCCCTTAATGAGCAGTTCTTC. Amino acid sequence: CASSLYSSLNEQFF.

The CDR3 region has the DNA TGTGCCTGCGTCAGGGGCATTAACTATGGCTACACCTTC. It encodes CACVRGINYGYTF. This chain connects TRBV30 to TRBJ1-2; the D gene is possibly TRBD1 (6 bases). Looked up from germline, CDR1 is GTSNPN and CDR2 is SVGIG (reference sequence). The V end lost 6 bases, the J end lost 1 base, and 12 bases lay between the germline ends. CDR3 size: 13 residues. The whole variable domain, filled in from reference TRBV30 and TRBJ1-2, reads SQTIHQWPATLVQPVGSPLSLECTVEGTSNPNLYWYRQAAGRGLQLLFYSVGIGQISSEVPQNLSASRPQDRQFILSSKKLLLSDSGFYLCACVRGINYGYTFGSGTRLTVV.

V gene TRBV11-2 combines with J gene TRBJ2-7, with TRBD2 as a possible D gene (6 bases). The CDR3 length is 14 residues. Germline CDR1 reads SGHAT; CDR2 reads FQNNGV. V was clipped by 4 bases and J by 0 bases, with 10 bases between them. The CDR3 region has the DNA TGTGCCAGCAGCTGGGTAGCGGCCTCCTACGAGCAGTACTTC. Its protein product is CASSWVAASYEQYF.

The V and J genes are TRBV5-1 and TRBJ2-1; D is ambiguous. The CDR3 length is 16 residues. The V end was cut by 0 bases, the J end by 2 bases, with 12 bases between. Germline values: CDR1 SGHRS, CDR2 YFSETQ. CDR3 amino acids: CASSLDPRAPYNEQFF. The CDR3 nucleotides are TGCGCCAGCAGCTTGGACCCTAGAGCGCCCTACAATGAGCAGTTCTTC.

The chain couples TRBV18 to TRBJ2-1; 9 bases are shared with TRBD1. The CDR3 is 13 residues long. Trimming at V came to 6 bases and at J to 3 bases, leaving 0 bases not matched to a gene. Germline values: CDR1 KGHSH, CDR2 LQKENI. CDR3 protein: CASSGQGYNEQFF. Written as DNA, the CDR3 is TGTGCCAGCTCGGGACAGGGCTACAATGAGCAGTTCTTC.

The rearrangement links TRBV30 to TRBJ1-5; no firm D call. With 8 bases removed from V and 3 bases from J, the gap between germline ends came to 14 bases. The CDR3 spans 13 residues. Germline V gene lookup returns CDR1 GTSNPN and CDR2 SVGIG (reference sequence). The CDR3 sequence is CAVQKQNNQPQHF. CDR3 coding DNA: TGTGCCGTACAGAAACAGAACAATCAGCCCCAGCATTTT.

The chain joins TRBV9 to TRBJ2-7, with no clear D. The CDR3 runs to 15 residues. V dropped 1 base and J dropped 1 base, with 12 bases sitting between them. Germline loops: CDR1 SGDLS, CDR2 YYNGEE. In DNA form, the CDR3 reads TGTGCCAGCAGCGTAAGTCAGACATATTCCTACGAGCAGTACTTC. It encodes CASSVSQTYSYEQYF.

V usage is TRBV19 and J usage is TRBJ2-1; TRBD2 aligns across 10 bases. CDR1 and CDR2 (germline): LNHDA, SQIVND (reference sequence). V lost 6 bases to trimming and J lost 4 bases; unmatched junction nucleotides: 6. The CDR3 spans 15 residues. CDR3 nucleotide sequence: TGTGCCAGTAGCCATACTAGCGGGGCATACAATGAGCAGTTCTTC. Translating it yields CASSHTSGAYNEQFF.

In DNA form, the CDR3 reads TGTGCCAGCAGCCCACCGACTAGGGCAGATACGCAGTATTTT. Protein product: CASSPPTRADTQYF. V gene TRBV9 combines with J gene TRBJ2-3, with D maybe TRBD2 (6 bases). The CDR3 consists of 14 residues. V lost 4 bases and J 4 bases, leaving 13 bases between the germline ends. Germline values: CDR1 SGDLS, CDR2 YYNGEE.

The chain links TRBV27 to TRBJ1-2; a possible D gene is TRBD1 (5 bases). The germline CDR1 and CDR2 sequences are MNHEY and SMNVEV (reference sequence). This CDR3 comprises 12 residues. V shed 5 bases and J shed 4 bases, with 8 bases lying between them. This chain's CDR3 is CASSPGGYGYTF. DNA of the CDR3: TGTGCCAGCAGTCCGGGGGGCTATGGCTACACCTTC.

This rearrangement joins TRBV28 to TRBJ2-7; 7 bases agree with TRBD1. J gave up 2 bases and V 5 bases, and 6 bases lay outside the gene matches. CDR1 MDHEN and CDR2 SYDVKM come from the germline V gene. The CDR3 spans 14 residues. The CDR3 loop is CASSRGQTPYEQYF. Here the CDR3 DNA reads TGTGCCAGCAGTCGGGGACAGACCCCCTACGAGCAGTACTTC.

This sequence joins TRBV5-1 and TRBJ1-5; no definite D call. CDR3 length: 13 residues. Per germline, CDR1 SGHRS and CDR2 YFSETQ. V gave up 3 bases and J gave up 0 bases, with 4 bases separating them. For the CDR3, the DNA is TGCGCCAGCAGCTACAGTAGCAATCAGCCCCAGCATTTT. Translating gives CASSYSSNQPQHF. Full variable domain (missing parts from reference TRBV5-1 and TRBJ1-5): KAGVTQTPRYLIKTRGQQVTLSCSPISGHRSVSWYQQTPGQGLQFLFEYFSETQRNKGNFPGRFSGRQFSNSRSEMNVSTLELGDSALYLCASSYSSNQPQHFGDGTRLSIL.

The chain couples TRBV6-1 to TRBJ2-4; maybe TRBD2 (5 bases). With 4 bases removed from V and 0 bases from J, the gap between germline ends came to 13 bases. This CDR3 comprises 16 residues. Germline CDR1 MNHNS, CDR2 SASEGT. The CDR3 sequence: CASSAGELQAKNIQYF. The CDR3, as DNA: TGTGCCAGCAGTGCCGGGGAACTGCAAGCCAAAAACATTCAGTACTTC.

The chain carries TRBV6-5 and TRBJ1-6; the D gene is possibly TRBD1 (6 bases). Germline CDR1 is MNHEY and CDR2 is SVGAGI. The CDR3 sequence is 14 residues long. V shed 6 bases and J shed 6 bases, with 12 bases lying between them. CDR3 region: CASSLGGSNSPLHF. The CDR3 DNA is TGTGCCAGCAGCCTAGGGGGTAGTAATTCACCCCTCCACTTT.

CDR3 loop: CASSVVTAHNEQFF. DNA for the CDR3: TGTGCCAGCAGCGTAGTGACAGCCCACAATGAGCAGTTCTTC. The chain has TRBV9 and TRBJ2-1, with a weak D call TRBD1 (5 bases). Between the trimmed V and J ends, which lost 0 bases and 5 bases, there was a span of 9 bases. Germline CDR1 reads SGDLS; CDR2 reads YYNGEE. This CDR3 has 14 residues.